These 6 T cell receptor beta chains originate from one sample sequenced in a study of blood T cell repertoires in COVID-19. Sequencing used immunoSEQ multiplex PCR; TCRdb keeps in-frame clones, though not all of them. The sample yields over 150,000 clones, 80% to 85% seen once. Sequencing was carried out using peripheral blood. The receptors were gathered from an older woman with acute or convalescent COVID-19.

This clone was recorded once. The chain couples TRBV7-9 to TRBJ2-1, with 9 nucleotides matching TRBD1. V lost 3 bases and J lost 8; bases outside the gene matches: 8. The V gene's germline CDR1 is SEHNR and CDR2 FQNEAQ (reference sequence). The CDR3 runs 15 residues. The CDR3 is CASSLRDRVGDEQFF. The CDR3 nucleotides read TGTGCCAGCAGCTTGCGGGACAGGGTTGGCGATGAGCAGTTCTTC. The full variable domain, in which reference TRBV7-9 and TRBJ2-1 provide the parts outside the CDR3, is DTGVSQNPRHKITKRGQNVTFRCDPISEHNRLYWYRQTLGQGPEFLTYFQNEAQLEKSRLLSDRFSAERPKGSFSTLEIQRTEQGDSAMYLCASSLRDRVGDEQFFGPGTRLTVL.

The chain recombines TRBV7-2 with TRBJ1-6; possible D gene TRBD1, 6 bases. Trimming stripped 3 bases from V and 9 bases from J, with 12 bases between. CDR3 length equals 14 residues. The germline V gene encodes CDR1 SGHTA and CDR2 FQGNSA. CDR3 coding DNA: TGTGCCAGCAGCTTGCGACAGGCCTTTTCACCCCTCCACTTT. Encoded protein: CASSLRQAFSPLHF.

The CDR3 here is CASSAGGEQFF. The DNA for the CDR3 is TGTGCCAGCAGCGCCGGGGGTGAGCAGTTCTTC. The gene calls are TRBV7-9 and TRBJ2-1, with a possible D match to TRBD2 (6 bases). Trimming stripped 5 bases from V and 9 bases from J, with 8 bases between. Germline lookup yields CDR1 SEHNR and CDR2 FQNEAQ (reference sequence). CDR3 length equals 11 residues.

The chain uses TRBV2 and TRBJ1-1; TRBD1 might be the D (6 bases). The CDR3 runs 14 residues. Germline CDR1 is SNHLY and CDR2 is FYNNEI. The ends were cut back, 3 bases at V and 1 base at J, with 9 bases in the middle. The CDR3 loop reads CASSELTGNTEAFF. The DNA of the CDR3 is TGTGCCAGCAGTGAGCTGACAGGGAACACTGAAGCTTTCTTT.

This clone has just one count. The CDR3 loop reads CASSVEWDFNTEAFF. The CDR3 DNA is TGTGCCAGCAGCGTCGAGTGGGACTTTAACACTGAAGCTTTCTTT. The gene calls are TRBV9 and TRBJ1-1, with TRBD1 as a possible D gene (5 bases). The CDR3 spans 15 residues. V lost 2 bases and J 2 bases, leaving 13 bases between the germline ends. Germline CDR1 reads SGDLS; CDR2 reads YYNGEE.

The chain couples TRBV7-9 to TRBJ1-2; TRBD1 matches 7 bases. The V gene end was trimmed by 1 base and the J gene end by 7 bases; junction bases not matched to a gene: 9. CDR1 SEHNR and CDR2 FQNEAQ come from the germline V gene (reference sequence). The CDR3 is 15 amino acids. The CDR3 DNA reads TGTGCCAGCAGCTTAGGGAGACAGGGAGATACTGGCTACACCTTC. Its translation is CASSLGRQGDTGYTF.